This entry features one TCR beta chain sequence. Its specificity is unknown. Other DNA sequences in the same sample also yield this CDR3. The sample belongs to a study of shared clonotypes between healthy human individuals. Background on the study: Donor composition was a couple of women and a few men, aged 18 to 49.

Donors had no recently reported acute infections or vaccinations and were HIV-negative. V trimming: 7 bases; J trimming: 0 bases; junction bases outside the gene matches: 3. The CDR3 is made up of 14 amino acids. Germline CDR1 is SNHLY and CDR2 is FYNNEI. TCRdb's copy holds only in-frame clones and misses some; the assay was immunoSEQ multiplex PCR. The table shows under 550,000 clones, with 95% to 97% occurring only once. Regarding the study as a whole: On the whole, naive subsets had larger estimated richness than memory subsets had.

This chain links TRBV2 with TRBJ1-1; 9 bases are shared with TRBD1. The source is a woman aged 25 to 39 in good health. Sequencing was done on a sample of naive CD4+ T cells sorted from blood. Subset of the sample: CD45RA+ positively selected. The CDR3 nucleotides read TGTGCCAGCACTGGACAGGGGCTGAACACTGAAGCTTTCTTT. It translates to CASTGQGLNTEAFF. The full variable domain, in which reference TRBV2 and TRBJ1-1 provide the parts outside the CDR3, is EPEVTQTPSHQVTQMGQEVILRCVPISNHLYFYWYRQILGQKVEFLVSFYNNEISEKSEIFDDQFSVERPDGSNFTLKIRSTKLEDSAMYFCASTGQGLNTEAFFGQGTRLTVV.